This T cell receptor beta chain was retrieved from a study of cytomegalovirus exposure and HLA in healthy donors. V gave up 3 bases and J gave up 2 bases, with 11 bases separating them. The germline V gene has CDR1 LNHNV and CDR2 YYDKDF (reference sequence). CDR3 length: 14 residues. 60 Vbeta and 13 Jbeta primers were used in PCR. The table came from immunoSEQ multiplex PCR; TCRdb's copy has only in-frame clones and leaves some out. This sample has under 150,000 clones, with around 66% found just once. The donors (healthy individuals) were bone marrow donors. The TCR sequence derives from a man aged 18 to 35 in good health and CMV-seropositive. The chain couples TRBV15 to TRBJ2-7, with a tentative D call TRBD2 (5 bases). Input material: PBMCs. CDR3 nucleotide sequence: TGTGCCACCAGCAGCGCGAGGGTCCCCTACGAGCAGTACGTC. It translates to CATSSARVPYEQYV.